This entry lists 24 T cell receptor beta chains sequenced from one sample in a study of T cell responses to AZD1222 COVID-19 vaccine (dated by TCRdb to the early 2020s). What the time point label conveys for this sample: baseline before first vaccination. The protocol used for the library was the immunoSEQ multiplex PCR assay. TCRdb mirrors the immuneACCESS table, restricted to in-frame sequences. Some clones are absent from its copies; in checked studies, under half trace to an unresolved V gene, and the reason for the others is unknown. In all, the sample holds over 100,000 clones, and about 86% of those were seen once. Roughly 12% of the sample belongs to the ten largest clones. This material consisted of peripheral blood, taken on day 0 of AZD1222 vaccination. The receptors were gathered from an adult in good health.

This clone was observed a few times. The gene calls are TRBV7-9 and TRBJ1-2; D remains ambiguous. The germline gives CDR1 SEHNR, CDR2 FQNEAQ (reference sequence). The CDR3 runs 11 residues. The V and J ends lost 4 bases and 8 bases respectively, with 8 bases between them. The CDR3 loop reads CASSSRHGYTF. In DNA, the CDR3 is TGTGCCAGCAGCTCCCGCCACGGCTACACCTTC.

The chain employs TRBV7-3 and TRBJ2-1; D gene ambiguous. The CDR3 sequence is 11 residues long. The V gene lost 5 bases and the J gene lost 4 bases, with 3 bases spanning the gap. CDR1 is SGHTA and CDR2 is FQGTGA in the germline V gene. CDR3 in DNA: TGTGCCAGCAGCGCGTACAATGAGCAGTTCTTC. The encoded protein is CASSAYNEQFF.

The J gene is TRBJ2-5, the V gene TRBV7-9; 12 bases are a match to TRBD2. The germline V gene has CDR1 SEHNR and CDR2 FQNEAQ (reference sequence). V shed 4 bases, J shed 7 bases, and the junction held 10 bases outside the gene matches. The CDR3 totals 16 residues. CDR3 residues: CASSSRTSGDLGTQYF. CDR3 sequence (DNA): TGTGCCAGCAGCTCACGGACTAGCGGGGACCTCGGGACCCAGTACTTC.

The table lists this clone with a count of one. V usage is TRBV15 and J usage is TRBJ2-7, with 9 bases fitting TRBD1. Trimming cost V 4 bases and J 7 bases; bases outside gene matches: 11. CDR1 and CDR2 (germline): LNHNV, YYDKDF (reference sequence). The CDR3 totals 15 residues. As DNA, the CDR3 is TGTGCCACCAGCACCCGGACAGGGGACTCGGGTGAGCAGTACTTC. Encoded protein: CATSTRTGDSGEQYF.

The rearrangement uses TRBV25-1 and TRBJ1-4, with D maybe TRBD1 (6 bases). V lost 0 bases and J 8 bases, leaving 10 bases between the germline ends. There are 14 residues in the CDR3. Germline V gives CDR1 MGHDK, CDR2 SYGVNS. For the CDR3, the DNA is TGTGCCAGCAGTGAATATAGGACAGCCGAAAAACTGTTTTTT. It specifies CASSEYRTAEKLFF. The whole variable domain, filled in from reference TRBV25-1 and TRBJ1-4, reads EADIYQTPRYLVIGTGKKITLECSQTMGHDKMYWYQQDPGMELHLIHYSYGVNSTEKGDLSSESTVSRIRTEHFPLTLESARPSHTSQYLCASSEYRTAEKLFFGSGTQLSVL.

The genes are TRBV5-8 and TRBJ1-5; D not certain. The CDR3 runs 16 residues. Looked up from germline, CDR1 is SGHTS and CDR2 is YDEGEE. V was shortened by 0 bases and J by 2 bases, with 12 bases between the two germline ends. The CDR3 nucleotides are TGTGCCAGCAGCTTGGCGGGCCTTCGGGGCAATCAGCCCCAGCATTTT. It is translated as CASSLAGLRGNQPQHF.

This chain joins TRBV29-1 and TRBJ1-1; D remains ambiguous. Germline V gene lookup returns CDR1 SQVTM and CDR2 ANQGSEA. The CDR3 sequence is 12 residues long. The V and J ends lost 4 bases and 1 base respectively, with 7 bases between them. CDR3 protein: CSVAHRNTEAFF. Written as DNA, the CDR3 is TGCAGCGTTGCTCACAGGAACACTGAAGCTTTCTTT.

The chain combines TRBV4-3 with TRBJ2-7, with a tentative D call TRBD1 (6 bases). Germline-derived CDR1 and CDR2 are LGHNA and YSLEER. Trimming left V 0 bases short and J 3 bases short, with 12 bases between. This CDR3 region has 15 residues. CDR3 nucleotide sequence: TGCGCCAGCAGCCAAGATCCGACAGGAGACTACGAGCAGTACTTC. It is translated as CASSQDPTGDYEQYF.

This chain uses TRBV5-1 with TRBJ2-1; 12 nucleotides align to TRBD2. Germline-derived CDR1 and CDR2 are SGHRS and YFSETQ. With 7 bases clipped from V and 6 bases from J, the junction kept 5 bases outside the gene matches. The CDR3 has 14 residues. The CDR3 DNA follows: TGCGCCAGCCGACAGGGACTAGCGGGCAATGAGCAGTTCTTC. This sequence encodes CASRQGLAGNEQFF.

V is TRBV7-8 and J is TRBJ1-5; 9 positions agree with TRBD1. V gave up 5 bases and J gave up 3 bases; unmatched junction bases: 5. This CDR3 is built from 15 residues. The germline CDR1 and CDR2 sequences are SGHVS and FQNEAQ. CDR3 loop: CASSRWTGDNQPQHF. DNA of the CDR3: TGTGCCAGCAGCCGCTGGACAGGGGACAATCAGCCCCAGCATTTT.

This chain links TRBV2 with TRBJ2-7, with a tentative D call TRBD1 (6 bases). V lost 6 bases to trimming and J lost 1 base, with 10 bases between them. This CDR3 region has 13 residues. Germline V CDR1 and CDR2: SNHLY, FYNNEI. Here the CDR3 DNA reads TGTGCCAGCAGACAGGGACAATCCTACGAGCAGTACTTC. Amino acid sequence: CASRQGQSYEQYF. Based on the CDR3 plus reference TRBV2 and TRBJ2-7, the full variable domain is EPEVTQTPSHQVTQMGQEVILRCVPISNHLYFYWYRQILGQKVEFLVSFYNNEISEKSEIFDDQFSVERPDGSNFTLKIRSTKLEDSAMYFCASRQGQSYEQYFGPGTRLTVT.

The chain is built from TRBV29-1 and TRBJ2-3, with TRBD1 matching over 7 bases. CDR3 size: 18 residues. CDR1 is SQVTM and CDR2 is ANQGSEA in the germline V gene. Unmatched junction bases numbered 12, after V lost 0 bases and J lost 0 bases. CDR3 amino acids: CSVEDQTRGSSSTDTQYF. The CDR3 DNA follows: TGCAGCGTTGAAGATCAGACCAGGGGGTCCTCTAGCACAGATACGCAGTATTTT.

The chain couples TRBV11-2 to TRBJ2-3; D is ambiguous. Per germline, CDR1 SGHAT and CDR2 FQNNGV. This CDR3 has 14 amino acids. Trimming removed 5 bases from V and 3 bases from J, with 12 bases in between. The CDR3, as DNA: TGTGCCAGCAGCCCGACAATGGGGACAGATACGCAGTATTTT. The encoded protein is CASSPTMGTDTQYF.

This chain uses TRBV28 with TRBJ1-5; tentatively, D is TRBD1 (6 bases). The CDR3 is 16 amino acids. The V and J ends lost 10 bases and 0 bases respectively, with 19 bases between them. Germline V gene sequence: CDR1 MDHEN, CDR2 SYDVKM. This chain's CDR3 is CATPPRGTNSNQPQHF. CDR3 DNA: TGTGCCACCCCCCCCAGGGGCACTAATAGCAATCAGCCCCAGCATTTT. The variable domain in full, completed from reference TRBV28 and TRBJ1-5, reads DVKVTQSSRYLVKRTGEKVFLECVQDMDHENMFWYRQDPGLGLRLIYFSYDVKMKEKGDIPEGYSVSREKKERFSLILESASTNQTSMYLCATPPRGTNSNQPQHFGDGTRLSIL.

This clone was detected a few times. The CDR3 DNA reads as TGTGCCAGCAGCTTGGACAGGGAGGTGGCTGAAGCTTTCTTT. It translates to CASSLDREVAEAFF. The V call is TRBV3-1 (or the pseudogene TRBV3-2), the J call TRBJ1-1; the match to TRBD1 covers 8 bases. Germline-derived CDR1 and CDR2 are LGHDT and YNNKEL (reference sequence). The CDR3 has 14 amino acids. V shed 5 bases and J 6 bases; nucleotides not matched to a gene: 8.

The rearrangement uses TRBV6-5 and TRBJ2-7; 9 positions match TRBD1. V lost 6 bases to trimming and J lost 5 bases; unmatched junction nucleotides: 11. CDR3 length: 15 amino acids. CDR1 is MNHEY, CDR2 SVGAGI, per germline. The CDR3 loop reads CASSLLQTGGHEQYF. CDR3 coding DNA: TGTGCCAGCAGCCTACTACAAACAGGGGGCCACGAGCAGTACTTC.

This CDR3 reads CASNTGVTGANVLTF. The CDR3 nucleotides are TGTGCCAGCAATACAGGGGTTACTGGGGCCAACGTCCTGACTTTC. This chain connects TRBV6-5 to TRBJ2-6; 7 nucleotides align to TRBD1. Trimming at V came to 7 bases and at J to 2 bases, leaving 5 bases not matched to a gene. Germline assignment: CDR1 MNHEY and CDR2 SVGAGI. The CDR3 is 15 residues long.

This sequence joins TRBV4-1 and TRBJ2-5, with TRBD2 matching 13 bases. From germline, CDR1 is MGHRA and CDR2 YSYEKL. This CDR3 is built from 15 residues. The trim removed 2 bases at V and 5 bases at J, leaving 2 bases unmatched. DNA of the CDR3: TGCGCCAGCAGCCAAACTAGCGGGAGGGGGGAGACCCAGTACTTC. It codes for CASSQTSGRGETQYF.

This chain links TRBV10-3 with TRBJ2-1, with TRBD2 matching 10 bases. CDR1 is ENHRY and CDR2 is SYGVKD in the germline V gene. CDR3 length: 15 amino acids. J lost 9 bases, V lost 1 base, and 6 bases had no gene match. CDR3: CAISEYPSGSSEQFF. In DNA, the CDR3 is TGTGCCATCAGTGAGTATCCTAGCGGGAGTAGTGAGCAGTTCTTC.

The chain recombines TRBV11-2 with TRBJ1-3; D remains ambiguous. V lost 2 bases to trimming and J lost 3 bases, with 14 bases between them. The CDR3 consists of 16 residues. Per germline, CDR1 SGHAT and CDR2 FQNNGV. CDR3 region: CASSLRDRYYGNTIYF. The CDR3, as DNA: TGTGCCAGCAGCTTACGAGACCGCTATTATGGAAACACCATATATTTT.

The V and J genes are TRBV7-9 and TRBJ2-5, with D possibly TRBD1 on 5 matching bases. CDR1 is SEHNR and CDR2 is FQNEAQ in the germline V gene (reference sequence). The CDR3 contains 14 residues. V was cut by 2 bases and J by 5 bases, with 12 bases left in between. DNA of the CDR3: TGTGCCAGCAGCTTAATTGCTAAGGGGGAGACCCAGTACTTC. This codes for CASSLIAKGETQYF.

This clone has just one count. The chain couples TRBV6-5 to TRBJ1-2; maybe TRBD1 (6 bases). The CDR3 consists of 16 residues. Trimming removed 3 bases at V and 1 base at J, with 15 bases between. From germline, CDR1 is MNHEY and CDR2 SVGAGI. CDR3 protein: CASSYRPGHINYGYTF. The CDR3 DNA is TGTGCCAGCAGTTATCGTCCGGGACACATTAACTATGGCTACACCTTC.

The chain employs TRBV30 and TRBJ1-1; D is unclear. Germline CDR1 and CDR2: GTSNPN and SVGIG (reference sequence). Trimming shortened V by 2 bases and J by 2 bases, and 18 bases separated the two germline ends. The CDR3 is 16 residues long. CDR3 nucleotide sequence: TGTGCCTGGAGTTCCCGCCCTAGGGCACGAAACACTGAAGCTTTCTTT. Translating it yields CAWSSRPRARNTEAFF.

The V call is TRBV7-9, the J call TRBJ1-6; D is unresolved. This CDR3 region has 18 residues. V dropped 1 base and J dropped 0 bases, with 13 bases sitting between them. The germline gives CDR1 SEHNR, CDR2 FQNEAQ (reference sequence). The CDR3 protein is CASSLGQVRGSYNSPLHF. As DNA, the CDR3 is TGTGCCAGCAGCTTAGGACAAGTCCGCGGCTCCTATAATTCACCCCTCCACTTT.